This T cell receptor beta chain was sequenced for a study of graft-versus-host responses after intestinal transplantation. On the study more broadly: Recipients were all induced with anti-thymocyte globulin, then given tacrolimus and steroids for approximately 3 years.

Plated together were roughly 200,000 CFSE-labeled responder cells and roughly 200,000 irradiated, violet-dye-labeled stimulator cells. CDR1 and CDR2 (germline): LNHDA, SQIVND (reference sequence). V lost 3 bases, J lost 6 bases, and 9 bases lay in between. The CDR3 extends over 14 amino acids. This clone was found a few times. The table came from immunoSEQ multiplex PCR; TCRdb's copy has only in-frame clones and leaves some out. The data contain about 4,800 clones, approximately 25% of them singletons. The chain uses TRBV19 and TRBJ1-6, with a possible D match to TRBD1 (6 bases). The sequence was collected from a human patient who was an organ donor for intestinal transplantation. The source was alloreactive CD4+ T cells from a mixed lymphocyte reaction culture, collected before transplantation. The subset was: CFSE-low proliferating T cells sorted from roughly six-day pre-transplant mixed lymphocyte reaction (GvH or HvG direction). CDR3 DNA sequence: TGTGCCAGTAGTATTATACAGGGTAATTCACCCCTCCACTTT. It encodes CASSIIQGNSPLHF.